The following is a T cell receptor (beta chain) sequence with its context. CDR1 and CDR2 (germline): SGHTA, FQGNSA. V lost 4 bases and J 7 bases, leaving 11 bases between the germline ends. The CDR3 runs to 12 residues. This specimen belongs to a study of blood T cells in healthy people across ages. Combining a sample-barcoded 5' primer with a J-beta primer mix, a second PCR ran for roughly 6 to 12 cycles. MiXCR, applied by TCRdb to the 5' RACE reads, yields one record per CDR3 protein. The repertoire includes nearly 1 million distinct CDR3 sequences, roughly 50% of them detected once, and roughly 23% sits in the top ten.

J is TRBJ2-7 and V is TRBV7-2; D unclear. The sample taken for sequencing was blood. This TCR came from a woman aged 55 to 70 in good health. The CDR3 DNA reads as TGTGCCAGCAGCTCCCAGCCCCAGGAGCAGTACTTC. Its translation is CASSSQPQEQYF.